This record covers a single T cell receptor beta chain. Profiled with immunoSEQ multiplex PCR; TCRdb holds only in-frame clones, not every one. The sample yields about 100,000 clones, around 90% seen once. These data originate in a study of blood T cell repertoires in COVID-19. CDR1 is PRHDT and CDR2 is FYEKMQ in the germline V gene (reference sequence). With V trimmed by 5 bases and J by 7 bases, 8 bases remained unmatched. The CDR3 runs 14 residues. Sequenced material: peripheral blood. This TCR was recovered from a human donor in a cohort sampled during active COVID-19. The V and J genes are TRBV13 and TRBJ1-1, with TRBD1 matching over 9 bases. The CDR3 spells CASSTGTGRDEAFF. In DNA, the CDR3 is TGTGCCAGCAGCACCGGGACAGGGAGGGATGAAGCTTTCTTT.